This T cell receptor (beta chain) was sequenced during a study of cytomegalovirus exposure and HLA in healthy donors (dated by TCRdb to 2016 to 2017). For context, the study as a whole: In an earlier analysis of about 560 of the donors, 250 to 350 Gb of sequence data and 90 million to 120 million unique TCR beta sequences from 180 million or so T cells were reported. The study aimed to test whether signatures of past pathogen exposure could be identified by cataloging public T cell receptors. All discovery cohort repertoires had been generated using a single sequencing platform. A later genetic analysis used genome-wide SNP genotypes for about 55% of the 666 donors, treating that subset as a discovery cohort. In a later analysis, previously published TCR beta repertoires from 666 donors were re-analyzed and high-resolution HLA genotyping was added so that TCR occurrence patterns could be studied. Among the approximately 400 genotyped donors, around 81% belonged to the genetic ancestry cluster associated with self-reported Caucasian donors. Donor age, sex, ethnicity and CMV serostatus were compiled together with the repertoire data. An early release that covered about 600 HLA-typed donors contained approximately 300 gigabases of sequencing data and around 85 million unique TCR sequences. HLA typing covered class I and class II loci at four-digit resolution. In addition to the first cohort of around 670 subjects, a separate validation cohort of 130 or so different subjects was used. Using immunosequencing, the study profiled T cell repertoires from 640 or so subjects and related those repertoires to cytomegalovirus serostatus. About five DR-DQ haplotypes were treated as single units for association and clustering because of strong linkage in the cohort. To decide whether each TCR beta V gene segment behaved as functional or pseudogenic, an earlier analysis of nearly 600 of the donors relied on high-throughput TCR beta sequencing. In the later analysis, no new phenotypic data were used to find candidate immune exposures; instead, reliance was placed on TCR beta sequences and their occurrence across donors. Typing coverage differed by locus: A, B, C, DRB1 and DQB1 were typed in roughly 620-640 donors, DQA1 in about 560, DPA1 in 600 to 610, and DPB1 in 472. Across some 400 genotyped donors of the cohort, an average of roughly 250,000 unique TCR beta nucleotide sequences per donor were sequenced, and 15% to 20% of those sequences were non-productive. To predict cytomegalovirus infection status, the study combined high-throughput TCR immunosequencing, statistical association of individual TCRs with disease status, and machine learning.

Library preparation used the immunoSEQ multiplex PCR assay. For the multiplex PCR, a mixture combining 60 forward primers for TCR Vbeta segments and 13 reverse primers for TCR Jbeta segments was used. The CDR3 region of rearranged TCR beta genes was amplified from genomic DNA with a multiplex PCR assay. The Illumina HiSeq System was used to sequence the amplified TCR beta libraries as 87-base-pair reads. As for how the authors treated the data: A later analysis counted 75 million to 100 million unique TCR beta chains across the approximately 700 repertoires, and roughly 10 million of these chains were shared by at least two donors. Raw reads were error-corrected and collapsed into unique sequences by a nearest-neighbor algorithm in which closely related sequences were merged to remove PCR and sequencing errors. Alignment of CDR3 sequences to IMGT reference sequences was used to assign V, D and J gene segments. For a sequence to be retained, at least a six-nucleotide match to both a V gene segment and a J gene segment was required. A rearrangement counted as productive if the CDR3 had no stop codons and remained in frame with V and J, and every other rearrangement counted as non-productive. Following IMGT convention, CDR3 was defined as the stretch from the second conserved V-encoded cysteine up to the conserved J-encoded phenylalanine. Sequences without an unambiguous match to a single V gene segment were excluded from the earlier analysis of several hundred of the donors. An earlier analysis of 587 of the donors called V segments functional above 56.7% productive rearrangements and segregating when the between-donor standard deviation exceeded 5%. A statistical classification framework was developed to diagnose cytomegalovirus status using the catalog of TCR beta chain sequences. A later analysis assigned V and J genes by comparing TCR nucleotide sequences with IMGT/GENE-DB human TR gene sequences. In a later analysis, CDR3 sequences and most-parsimonious VDJ recombination scenarios were assigned using the TCRdist pipeline. In a later analysis, every TCR beta chain was defined by the combination of its CDR3 amino acid sequence and its V-gene family, and reads without a unique V-gene family were dropped. A later analysis removed 450 to 600 highly shared, low-generation-probability nucleotide sequences to deal with suspected cross-contamination and a sequencing artifact. In a later analysis, a clonal expansion index was calculated for each public chain from normalized within-repertoire ranks of inferred template counts. Generation probabilities in a later analysis came from a VDJ recombination model fitted to out-of-frame rearrangements, and those results were checked against IGoR. In a later analysis, hypergeometric tests were used to score TCR-TCR, TCR-HLA and TCR-CMV co-occurrence, with a repertoire-size bias correction applied to TCR pairs. A later analysis estimated false discovery rates by permuting HLA or CMV assignments 20 times. In a later analysis, co-occurring TCRs were grouped using DBSCAN, and TCRdist sequence similarity was added for clustering within HLA-allele-positive subsets. Repertoires with fewer than 30,000 or more than 120,000 public chains, plus five repertoires with anomalous nucleotide sharing, were excluded from co-occurrence clustering. TCRdb's version of the immuneACCESS table is confined to in-frame rearrangements and falls short of the full clone set. An unresolved V gene accounts for under half of the shortfall where checked; the remainder is of unknown origin. V and J calls and clone size follow that table, whereas D and trimming were derived from the DNA. The sample contains approximately 150,000 clones, roughly 76% of them found a single time. Around 1.5% of the sample is in the top ten clones.

The cysteine opens and the phenylalanine closes a CDR3 of 15 amino acids. Only the CDR3 region is kept as DNA, spanning 45 bases read in frame from base 1. Cut back by 4 bases and 4 bases, the V and J ends lie 15 bases apart. CDR1 is given as SGHRS and CDR2 as YFSETQ, both from the germline V gene. The paper's findings and limits, for the study overall: Because some donors lacked HLA typing at each locus, the association tests relied only on the typed subset. In vitro tests confirmed that a few of the cytomegalovirus-associated TCR beta chains recognize cytomegalovirus antigens. A further reported finding was that TCR beta sequences accurately predicted the HLA-A and HLA-B alleles for most subjects in the first cohort. In both the original and validation cohorts, the classifier was reported to diagnose cytomegalovirus status with high specificity and sensitivity. The presence/absence analyses assumed that sequencing depth was roughly uniform across donors, and that assumption may not be true. Immune exposure information for the cohort was limited to CMV serostatus. Correlated functional status among segregating V segments might reflect linkage disequilibrium, but an unknown experimental factor could not be ruled out. In an earlier analysis of around 600 of the donors, most TCR beta V segments were observed in productive rearrangements about 87% or about 30% of the time, broadly matching IMGT annotations. When HLA alleles, especially DR and DQ, strongly co-occurred, TCR associations were difficult to assign to individual alleles. The earlier analysis of a few hundred of the donors excluded seventeen rarely observed V segments, including chromosome 9 orphons, because counts were too low. A later genetic analysis associated a missense DCLRE1C variant with V-gene and J-gene trimming of TCR beta chains, and an independent cohort replicated the association. In a later analysis, the rate of TCR association differed among HLA loci, with DRB1 alleles having the most associated TCRs and HLA-C alleles having the fewest. In a later analysis, HLA-associated TCR beta chains were found to be more clonally expanded and to have lower generation probabilities than equally common non-associated chains. A group of highly shared sequence variants was considered likely to be a technical artifact of the sequencing pipeline. The cohort was sequenced for TCR beta chains only, and without alpha or paired-chain data the features that could be detected were limited. According to a later analysis, parvovirus B19, influenza, CMV and Epstein-Barr virus appeared linked to several top co-occurrence clusters. Across donors, most TCR sequences were observed very rarely, whereas some public TCRs were present in many individuals. In a later analysis, most CMV-associated TCR beta chains were found to appear HLA-restricted, with HLA associations seemingly driven largely by CMV exposure. In a later genetic analysis, fewer N-insertions in productive TCRs were reported among donors in an Asian-associated ancestry cluster than the approximately 710-donor mean. According to the authors, the approach could potentially be generalized to other disease states and immunological phenotypes. The study listed 150 to 200 TCR beta chains as associated with cytomegalovirus. Some IMGT-functional V segments, including TRBV6-2 and TRBV6-3, could not be distinguished by the 87-base-pair reads and were therefore excluded. In a later analysis, over 15,000 TCR beta sequences were associated with specific HLA alleles at a false discovery rate of 0.05.

In total, over 600 healthy bone marrow donors made up the cohort. At the time of sampling, every cohort member was nominally healthy, though immune exposures that went unrecorded were likely present. The donor tested CMV seronegative and was one of the 352 seronegative cohort members. A peripheral blood sample was collected from each donor, and TCR beta sequencing was performed on peripheral blood mononuclear cells. Genomic DNA was extracted from the blood cell samples with the Qiagen DNeasy Blood Extraction Kit. Comments on this clone: What this receptor recognizes is not known. No base quality values were provided; no much bigger clone lies one nucleotide off.

The chain employs TRBV5-1 and TRBJ1-3; the D gene is unclear. This TCR was sampled from a man aged 60 to 75 in good health and CMV-seronegative. Sequenced material: PBMCs. The nucleotides read TGCGCCAGCAGCCCAGTCCCGGGGTCAGGAAACACCATATATTTT. This is translated as CASSPVPGSGNTIYF. Reference TRBV5-1 and TRBJ1-3 genes cover what lies past the CDR3, so the full variable domain is KAGVTQTPRYLIKTRGQQVTLSCSPISGHRSVSWYQQTPGQGLQFLFEYFSETQRNKGNFPGRFSGRQFSNSRSEMNVSTLELGDSALYLCASSPVPGSGNTIYFGEGSWLTVV.